This entry concerns a single T cell receptor (beta chain). This clone's antigen is unknown. The input lacks base qualities; no much larger clone sits a single base away. V and J are trimmed by 3 bases and 7 bases, and the gene matches miss 5 bases of the junction. CDR1 KGHDR and CDR2 SFDVKD are derived from the germline V gene. Its CDR3 holds 15 amino acids, cysteine through phenylalanine. Just CDR3 DNA is preserved here, 45 bases in frame from base 1. Libraries came from the immunoSEQ multiplex PCR assay. TCRdb mirrors the immuneACCESS table, restricted to in-frame sequences. Some clones are absent from its copies; in checked studies, under half trace to an unresolved V gene, and the reason for the others is unknown. The sample contains under 50,000 clones, 87% of them found a single time. About a tenth of the sample rests with the top ten. This entry is derived from a study of control samples from healthy donors and cancer patients (dated by TCRdb to 2019 to 2021).

What was sequenced was PBMCs. The receptor was isolated from a woman in her sixties or seventies with lung cancer. Rearrangement joined TRBV24-1 to TRBJ1-4, with 9 middle bases fitting TRBD1. The CDR3 protein: CATSDPGQGGEKLFF. The DNA sequence reads TGTGCCACCAGTGATCCGGGACAGGGAGGTGAAAAACTGTTTTTT.